This passage covers 11 T cell receptor beta chains from one sample sequenced in a study of T cell responses to AZD1222 COVID-19 vaccine. The table came from immunoSEQ multiplex PCR; TCRdb's copy has only in-frame clones and leaves some out. Here the sample spans fewer than 120,000 clones, 94% being singletons. The source material was peripheral blood, sampled 28 days after the second AZD1222 dose. The receptors shown here come from an adult who received the AZD1222 COVID-19 vaccine.

The chain couples TRBV4-2 to TRBJ1-4; 8 bases agree with TRBD1. The trim removed 1 base at V and 7 bases at J, leaving 14 bases unmatched. Germline values: CDR1 LGHNA, CDR2 YNFKEQ. The CDR3 covers 18 residues. Here the CDR3 DNA reads TGTGCCAGCAGCCAAGTTATAGGACAGGGAAGTTTGAGTGAAAAACTGTTTTTT. Encoded protein: CASSQVIGQGSLSEKLFF.

The gene calls are TRBV5-6 and TRBJ1-4; the D is unclear. The CDR3 totals 14 residues. Trimming cost V 6 bases and J 6 bases, with 15 bases left between them. The germline CDR1 and CDR2 sequences are SGHDT and YYEEEE. This CDR3 is CASTIGRIDEKLFF. The CDR3 DNA sequence: TGTGCCAGCACCATAGGGAGGATAGATGAAAAACTGTTTTTT.

This clone was seen just once. V is TRBV3-1 (or the pseudogene TRBV3-2) and J is TRBJ2-3; D not certain. The V gene's germline CDR1 is LGHDT and CDR2 YNNKEL (reference sequence). Trimming removed 4 bases from V and 4 bases from J, with 18 bases in between. This CDR3 has 16 amino acids. The CDR3 region has the DNA TGTGCCAGCAGCCCTTGGGGATGGGGTGATTCAGATACGCAGTATTTT. Translated: CASSPWGWGDSDTQYF.

This chain joins TRBV5-4 and TRBJ1-6, with TRBD1 as a possible D gene (5 bases). Germline V lookup: CDR1 SGHNT, CDR2 YYREEE (reference sequence). The CDR3 is 15 amino acids. With 0 bases removed from V and 8 bases from J, the gap between germline ends came to 12 bases. CDR3 residues: CASSLAVGGDSPLHF. The CDR3 coding sequence is TGTGCCAGCAGCTTGGCGGTCGGGGGGGATTCACCCCTCCACTTT.

The chain employs TRBV3-1 (or the pseudogene TRBV3-2) and TRBJ1-2; D gene ambiguous. CDR3 length equals 13 residues. CDR1 is LGHDT, CDR2 YNNKEL, per germline (reference sequence). Trimming took off 6 bases at V and 4 bases at J, with 12 bases between the two ends. CDR3 DNA: TGTGCCAGCAGTGGCACGGTCCCCTATGGCTACACCTTC. This encodes CASSGTVPYGYTF.

This sequence joins TRBV19 and TRBJ2-2, with 9 bases matching TRBD1. Germline CDR1 is LNHDA and CDR2 is SQIVND (reference sequence). V shed 8 bases and J 2 bases; nucleotides not matched to a gene: 3. CDR3 size: 14 residues. CDR3 protein: CASSGQGNTGELFF. DNA of the CDR3: TGTGCCAGTTCGGGACAGGGAAACACCGGGGAGCTGTTTTTT.

The V gene is TRBV5-1, the J gene TRBJ1-3, with 9 bases identical to TRBD1. Per germline, CDR1 SGHRS and CDR2 YFSETQ. The CDR3 is 15 residues long. With 3 bases clipped from V and 4 bases from J, the junction kept 5 bases outside the gene matches. The CDR3 DNA reads as TGCGCCAGCAGCTGGGGGGACAGGGACGGAAACACCATATATTTT. Its protein is CASSWGDRDGNTIYF.

This rearrangement joins TRBV5-4 to TRBJ1-2; weak D call: TRBD1 (5 bases). The CDR3 has 18 amino acids. CDR1 and CDR2 from the germline V gene are SGHNT and YYREEE (reference sequence). V dropped 3 bases and J dropped 6 bases, with 27 bases sitting between them. The DNA of the CDR3 is TGTGCCAGCAGCTCGTCCCCGGACCCCACACGGGGGGAAGATGGCTACACCTTC. It specifies CASSSSPDPTRGEDGYTF.

The chain joins TRBV6-1 to TRBJ1-1; perhaps TRBD1 as D (5 bases). V was pared by 1 base and J by 3 bases, with 9 bases between. This CDR3 spans 14 amino acids. The germline CDR1 and CDR2 sequences are MNHNS and SASEGT. CDR3 nucleotide sequence: TGTGCCAGCAGTGAAGGAGGGACGTACACTGAAGCTTTCTTT. Residues: CASSEGGTYTEAFF.

The chain links TRBV3-1 (or the pseudogene TRBV3-2) to TRBJ1-2, with no clear D. Germline CDR1 is LGHDT and CDR2 is YNNKEL (reference sequence). This CDR3 spans 13 amino acids. Trimming stripped 1 base from V and 2 bases from J, with 5 bases between. The CDR3 here is CASSQAKNYGYTF. Here the CDR3 DNA reads TGTGCCAGCAGCCAAGCCAAGAACTATGGCTACACCTTC.

The chain combines TRBV29-1 with TRBJ1-2; D remains unclear. V was shortened by 4 bases and J by 3 bases, with 12 bases between the two germline ends. Looked up from germline, CDR1 is SQVTM and CDR2 is ANQGSEA. The length of the CDR3 is 13 residues. The CDR3 DNA reads TGCAGCGTTGTGGATCCCAAGGACTATGGCTACACCTTC. Amino acid sequence: CSVVDPKDYGYTF.